This T cell receptor (beta chain) appears in the sequencing data of a study of OX40 agonist ivuxolimab in advanced cancers. Turning to the study itself: Intravenous ivuxolimab was administered to patients every 2 weeks at 0.01 to 10 mg/kg.

Germline CDR1 LGHNA, CDR2 YSLEER. This CDR3 comprises 15 residues. The germline V and J ends were trimmed by 0 bases and 4 bases, with 13 bases remaining between them. Comment on this clone: What it recognizes is unknown.

Study-wide results and caveats: Low clonal expansion, among the lowest seen, marked partial responders at 0.1-3.0 mg/kg. Some of the nonresponding patients also showed low levels of normalized T-cell clonal expansion. CD4+ T cells averaged fewer expanded clones than CD8+ T cells.

The assay was immunoSEQ multiplex PCR, and TCRdb's table has in-frame clones only and misses some. The table shows over 35,000 clones, with approximately 90% occurring only once. The starting material was CD4+ or CD8+ T cells sorted from blood, obtained in a trial of the OX40 agonist ivuxolimab. This sequence was found in an adult with an advanced solid tumor such as melanoma, head and neck, liver or kidney cancer. The V call is TRBV4-3, the J call TRBJ2-7; D could derive from TRBD1 or TRBD2 (6 bases each). CDR3 coding DNA: TGCGCCAGCAGCCAAGAACACGGGGGCTTATACGAGCAGTACTTC. It yields the protein CASSQEHGGLYEQYF.